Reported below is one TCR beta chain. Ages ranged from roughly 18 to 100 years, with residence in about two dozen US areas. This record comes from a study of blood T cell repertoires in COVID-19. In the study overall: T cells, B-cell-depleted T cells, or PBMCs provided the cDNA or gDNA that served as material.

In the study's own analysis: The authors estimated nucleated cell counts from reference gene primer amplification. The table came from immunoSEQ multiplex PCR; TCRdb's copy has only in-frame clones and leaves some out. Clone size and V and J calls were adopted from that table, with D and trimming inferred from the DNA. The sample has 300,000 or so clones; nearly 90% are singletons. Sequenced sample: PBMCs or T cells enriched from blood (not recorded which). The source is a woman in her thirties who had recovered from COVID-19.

The CDR3 spells CASSPGSGNTIYF. The CDR3 DNA sequence: TGTGCCAGCTCACCCGGGTCTGGAAACACCATATATTTT. V is TRBV18 and J is TRBJ1-3; D uncertain. The CDR3 has 13 amino acids. V lost 3 bases, J lost 1 base, and 4 bases lay in between. Germline CDR1 reads KGHSH; CDR2 reads LQKENI.